This T cell receptor beta chain emerged from a study of blood T cells in healthy people across ages (dated by TCRdb to 2014 to 2015). Regarding the complete study: In model experiments, template switching captured roughly one uniquely barcoded TCR beta cDNA molecule for every two T cells. To track age-related changes in TCR beta repertoire diversity, the study relied on deep sequencing normalized with unique cDNA molecular identifiers. The donors were divided into four age groups: young (average around 16 years), middle-aged (approximately 39), aged (around 59) and long-lived (more than 75). The study analyzed two additional independent replicas of 1 million unique cDNA reads from the same blood draw for two donors, one aged 18 to 30 and one aged 80 or older. Study-level results and caveats: Estimates of total diversity from one million sequenced T cells were regarded as lower bounds and underestimates. The long-lived group showed more naive CD4+ T cells, fewer expanded clones and increased TCR diversity than the aged group, suggesting age selection. Observed TCR beta diversity correlated strongly with the percentage of naive T cells measured by flow cytometry. Because donor CMV infection status was unknown, age-related changes in expanded clonotypes were potentially confounded. Since profiling was done on bulk unsorted PBMCs, naive and antigen-experienced compartments could not be conclusively compared. As age increased, observed TCR beta diversity per million T cells dropped in a roughly linear way, and a significant reduction was already evident by age around 41.

Comments on this clonotype: Which antigen it targets is not known. One base away there is no much larger clone; base qualities are not given.

The roughly 39 donors, aged about 6 to 100 years, were systemically healthy Caucasian individuals from Russia. Each donor gave ten milliliters of peripheral blood, drawn into EDTA-treated Vacutainer tubes. PBMCs were isolated by Ficoll-Paque density-gradient centrifugation, with at least 6 million obtained per sample. Trizol reagent was used to extract total RNA from PBMCs, with at least 6 micrograms per sample. For every donor, an aliquot of PBMCs went through flow cytometry to measure the percentages of naive CD45RAhigh/CD27high T cells. Library preparation used 5' RACE. Sequencer: Illumina HiSeq 2500. A second roughly 6 to 12 cycle PCR used a sample-barcoded 5' primer and a J-beta primer mix. A unique molecular identifier was introduced onto each TCR beta cDNA molecule by a template-switch 5' adaptor carrying 12 random nucleotides. At least 3 million CDR3-containing paired-end reads were obtained from each sample. The Mint cDNA synthesis kit, primed by a TRBC-specific oligonucleotide, was used to synthesize first-strand cDNA from all RNA. Following uracil-DNA glycosylase treatment, all cDNA underwent a first 18-cycle PCR with the universal primers M1SS and BC2_uni_R. Processing in the source paper ran as follows. Normalization of each sample was performed by random selection of 1 million high-quality reads, each carrying a distinct molecular identifier. Instead of being binned into consensus sequences, reads with shared molecular identifiers were discarded. MiTCR, set to a Q25 quality threshold and the strictest error-elimination algorithm, was used for CDR3 identification, clonotype clustering and error correction. A nonparametric unseen species model using Euler transformation provided a lower-bound estimate of total TCR beta diversity. TCRdb handled the public reads itself, with Q25 trimming in fastp and clone calling in MiXCR, and kept productive beta chains. Each CDR3 protein gets just one entry, which takes the most common genes and DNA from the rows behind it. TCRdb, not the original authors, processed these V and J calls. The sample table contains more than 1,000,000 distinct CDR3 sequences; only one count was recorded for almost 25% of them. Jointly, the top ten make up approximately 0.75% of the sample.

A further study also used this sample, focusing on T cells of mothers and their children. That second report states: The donors were nine systemically healthy Caucasian individuals, made up of three mothers and their six children. cDNA synthesis consumed the entire amount of extracted RNA, loaded at approximately 1.4 ug RNA in each 15 ul reaction. Sample barcodes and 2-4 random nucleotides were added via the M1S primer in the second PCR. Over 8 million TCR beta CDR3 reads were obtained for each mother, and around 3 million reads were obtained for each child. TCR recombination output is similarly shaped by thymic selection in related and unrelated pairs, with a minor effect exerted by inherited differences. Related mother-child pairs always showed normalized repertoire overlap that was slightly higher than in unrelated mother-child pairs, though the difference was never significant. With a sensitivity of 90 to 100 clones per million clonotypes, no persistent microchimeric T cell clones were detected. The study used deep NGS to compare TCR beta repertoires of mothers and children, seeking features distinguishing related mother-child pairs from unrelated individuals. On average, the children were approximately 11 +/- 4 years old, while the mothers were about 40 +/- 4 years old. After adapters were ligated using NEBNext reagents, the libraries underwent 100+100 nt paired-end sequencing on an Illumina HiSeq 2000. Mother and child libraries were prepared a month apart and sequenced in separate runs to prevent cross-contamination. Each donor had between about 500,000 and 2,100,000 distinct TCR beta clonotypes identified. Naive TCR beta clonotypes were estimated from low-frequency clonotypes matched to each donor's FACS-determined naive share, without sorting.

The receptor was isolated from a girl aged 2-10 years in good health. The sequenced sample consisted of blood.

In nucleotides, the sequence is TGTGCCAGCAGCGCCGACAGTTTTAATCAGCCCCAGCATTTT. Translated, this is CASSADSFNQPQHF. The V gene is TRBV7-9 and the J gene is TRBJ1-5; TRBD1 is perhaps the D gene, given 5 matching bases. The CDR3, from cysteine to phenylalanine, totals 14 residues. Only the CDR3 region is kept as DNA, spanning 42 bases read in frame from base 1. Trimming takes 5 bases from V and 4 bases from J, and the germline ends sit 12 bases apart. CDR1 and CDR2 are read off the germline V gene (reference sequence) as SEHNR and FQNEAQ.